This T cell receptor beta chain was observed in a study of blood T cells in healthy people across ages. This CDR3 comprises 12 residues. CDR1 is SEHNR, CDR2 FQNEAQ, per germline (reference sequence). Trimming removed 6 bases from V and 3 bases from J; junction bases left unmatched: 2. Together with a sample-barcoded 5' primer, a J-beta primer mix was included in a second PCR lasting about 7 to 12 cycles. TCRdb passed the 5' RACE reads through MiXCR, listing each CDR3 protein once. The data show 850,000 to 1,100,000 distinct CDR3 sequences, approximately 38% seen once. Isolated PBMCs totaled at least 6.5 million in each sample. Extracted total RNA amounted to at least 5 micrograms for each sample. This clonotype was observed many times.

The chain is built from TRBV7-9 and TRBJ2-7; TRBD1 matches 7 bases. The TCR originated in a man between 18 and 29 years old in good health. Material: blood. CDR3 sequence reads: CASSRQGYEQYF. CDR3 DNA sequence: TGTGCCAGCAGTCGACAGGGCTACGAGCAGTACTTC.